The text below deals with one T cell receptor (beta chain). What it recognizes is unknown. Produced via immunoSEQ multiplex PCR; TCRdb's table is partial and in-frame only. This sample has 100,000 to 150,000 clones, with 80% to 90% found just once. This sample was taken from a study of T cell responses to AZD1222 COVID-19 vaccine. Findings of the study overall: An increase in Spike-specific TCR breadth and depth was observed after two AZD1222 doses.

This CDR3 has 15 residues. The germline V and J ends were trimmed by 5 bases and 0 bases, with 11 bases remaining between them. The germline CDR1 and CDR2 sequences are SEHNR and FQNEAQ (reference sequence). This sequence originates from an adult in good health. The chain joins TRBV7-9 to TRBJ1-5; D unclear. The sequencing here drew on peripheral blood, taken on day 0 of AZD1222 vaccination. The CDR3 protein is CASSPGLDSNQPQHF. The CDR3 DNA sequence: TGTGCCAGCAGCCCAGGATTGGATAGCAATCAGCCCCAGCATTTT. Full variable domain (remainder filled in from reference TRBV7-9 and TRBJ1-5): DTGVSQNPRHKITKRGQNVTFRCDPISEHNRLYWYRQTLGQGPEFLTYFQNEAQLEKSRLLSDRFSAERPKGSFSTLEIQRTEQGDSAMYLCASSPGLDSNQPQHFGDGTRLSIL.